Below are 26 T cell receptor beta chains sequenced from a single sample in a study of cytomegalovirus exposure and HLA in healthy donors. Assay used: immunoSEQ multiplex PCR; TCRdb lists only in-frame clones, some missing. The top ten hold approximately 0.94% of the sample, which has tens of thousands of clones, approximately 96% seen once. Sample: PBMCs. The receptors were gathered from a man between 18 and 29 years old in good health and CMV-seronegative.

The genes are TRBV9 and TRBJ2-5, with TRBD2 identical over 10 bases. Germline loops: CDR1 SGDLS, CDR2 YYNGEE. Trimming at V came to 4 bases and at J to 2 bases, leaving 8 bases not matched to a gene. This CDR3 region has 16 residues. Written as DNA, the CDR3 is TGTGCCAGCAGCCCATCTAGCGGGAGTTATCAAGAGACCCAGTACTTC. This codes for CASSPSSGSYQETQYF.

The V gene is TRBV13, the J gene TRBJ2-3; perhaps TRBD2 as D (5 bases). The germline gives CDR1 PRHDT, CDR2 FYEKMQ (reference sequence). The CDR3 has 15 residues. The V and J ends lost 3 bases and 2 bases respectively, with 12 bases between them. The CDR3 sequence: CASSFPTRNTDTQYF. Here the CDR3 DNA reads TGTGCCAGCAGCTTCCCCACTAGAAACACAGATACGCAGTATTTT.

This chain uses TRBV28 with TRBJ2-2, with D uncertain. V was shortened by 2 bases and J by 10 bases, with 11 bases between the two germline ends. The CDR3 extends over 13 amino acids. The germline V gene encodes CDR1 MDHEN and CDR2 SYDVKM. CDR3 in amino acids: CASSLASRVELFF. DNA of the CDR3: TGTGCCAGCAGTTTAGCCTCGCGAGTGGAGCTGTTTTTT.

V gene TRBV6-6 combines with J gene TRBJ1-1; 8 nucleotides match TRBD1. The germline V gene encodes CDR1 MNHNY and CDR2 SVGAGI (reference sequence). The CDR3 covers 15 residues. The J segment lost 1 base and the V segment lost 4 bases, leaving 5 bases of the junction unmatched. The CDR3 here is CASSSWGQANTEAFF. The DNA for the CDR3 is TGTGCCAGCAGTTCATGGGGACAGGCGAACACTGAAGCTTTCTTT.

The chain uses TRBV28 and TRBJ2-5, with 9 nucleotides matching TRBD2. The trim removed 3 bases at V and 3 bases at J, leaving 5 bases unmatched. The CDR3 is made up of 15 amino acids. The germline V gene encodes CDR1 MDHEN and CDR2 SYDVKM. The CDR3 reads CASSLPVAGEETQYF. Here the CDR3 DNA reads TGTGCCAGCAGTTTGCCGGTAGCGGGAGAAGAGACCCAGTACTTC. The full variable domain, completed using reference TRBV28 and TRBJ2-5, is DVKVTQSSRYLVKRTGEKVFLECVQDMDHENMFWYRQDPGLGLRLIYFSYDVKMKEKGDIPEGYSVSREKKERFSLILESASTNQTSMYLCASSLPVAGEETQYFGPGTRLLVL.

The V call is TRBV28, the J call TRBJ2-5, with 11 bases lining up with TRBD1. Germline V gene lookup returns CDR1 MDHEN and CDR2 SYDVKM. J was trimmed by 7 bases and V by 5 bases; bases with no gene match: 9. This CDR3 spans 15 amino acids. The CDR3 DNA is TGTGCCAGCAGTCCGGACAGGGGGCGCGCAGGGACCCAGTACTTC. This gives the protein CASSPDRGRAGTQYF.

This sequence joins TRBV29-1 and TRBJ2-3; no firm D call. Germline CDR1 reads SQVTM; CDR2 reads ANQGSEA. V lost 4 bases and J lost 2, with 10 bases in between. The CDR3 runs 13 residues. DNA for the CDR3: TGCAGCGTTGCTCGCGCACTCACAGATACGCAGTATTTT. It is translated as CSVARALTDTQYF.

The chain recombines TRBV18 with TRBJ2-2, with 7 bases aligning to TRBD2. The V and J ends lost 3 bases and 3 bases, in that order; junction bases with no gene match: 7. The length of the CDR3 is 16 residues. Per germline, CDR1 KGHSH and CDR2 LQKENI. The DNA for the CDR3 is TGTGCCAGCTCACCGAGGGGCGGGAGTGACACCGGGGAGCTGTTTTTT. It translates to CASSPRGGSDTGELFF.

The V and J genes are TRBV5-1 and TRBJ2-3; possible D gene TRBD1, 6 bases. Trimming pared 0 bases from V and 2 bases from J, leaving 10 bases between. Germline lookup yields CDR1 SGHRS and CDR2 YFSETQ. The CDR3 totals 15 residues. The chain's CDR3 is CASSLDRANTDTQYF. The DNA of the CDR3 is TGCGCCAGCAGCTTGGACAGGGCCAACACAGATACGCAGTATTTT.

V and J are TRBV28 and TRBJ2-5, with D possibly matching TRBD1 (6 bases). CDR1 is MDHEN, CDR2 SYDVKM, per germline. Trimming pared 5 bases from V and 1 base from J, leaving 20 bases between. There are 17 residues in the CDR3. CDR3 DNA: TGTGCCAGCAGTACCTCCAACAACGTGACAGGCCAAGAGACCCAGTACTTC. It codes for CASSTSNNVTGQETQYF.

J is TRBJ2-5 and V is TRBV15; no clear D gene. The CDR3 has 14 amino acids. CDR1 LNHNV and CDR2 YYDKDF come from the germline V gene (reference sequence). Trimming took 1 base from V and 5 from J, leaving 11 bases between them. CDR3 coding DNA: TGTGCCACCAGCAGAGGATTAGAGGTGGAGACCCAGTACTTC. This encodes CATSRGLEVETQYF.

The V call is TRBV13, the J call TRBJ2-3; 9 positions agree with TRBD2. The CDR3 runs 14 residues. Per the germline V gene, CDR1 is PRHDT and CDR2 is FYEKMQ (reference sequence). J gave up 7 bases and V 5 bases, and 7 bases lay outside the gene matches. CDR3 nucleotide sequence: TGTGCCAGCAGCGCCGGGACTAGCTCGTATACGCAGTATTTT. Translation: CASSAGTSSYTQYF.

The rearrangement uses TRBV5-1 and TRBJ2-7; D may be TRBD2 (6 bases). The CDR3 runs to 17 residues. V dropped 2 bases and J dropped 2 bases, with 20 bases sitting between them. The germline V gene has CDR1 SGHRS and CDR2 YFSETQ. CDR3 sequence: CASSFDGYSGGAYEQYF. CDR3 DNA sequence: TGCGCCAGCAGCTTTGACGGATATAGCGGAGGGGCCTACGAGCAGTACTTC.

This clone has a single count. The chain uses TRBV2 and TRBJ2-7, with D unresolved. CDR3 length equals 14 residues. V was shortened by 1 base and J by 2 bases, with 9 bases between the two germline ends. Looked up from germline, CDR1 is SNHLY and CDR2 is FYNNEI. Written as DNA, the CDR3 is TGTGCCAGCAGTGAAGGTCCCGCAGCCTACGAGCAGTACTTC. Translation: CASSEGPAAYEQYF.

This chain links TRBV10-3 with TRBJ2-2; 10 bases align to TRBD2. This CDR3 is built from 20 residues. V lost 2 bases to trimming and J lost 0 bases; unmatched junction nucleotides: 12. Per germline, CDR1 ENHRY and CDR2 SYGVKD. The CDR3 bases are TGTGCCATCAGTGAGGGGCTAAGCGGGAGGGCCCCGTCGAACACCGGGGAGCTGTTTTTT. The encoded protein is CAISEGLSGRAPSNTGELFF.

In its sample, this clone was seen once. The V and J genes are TRBV2 and TRBJ1-2; weak D call: TRBD1 (5 bases). Germline V gene data show CDR1 as SNHLY and CDR2 as FYNNEI. The CDR3 loop spans 15 amino acids. Trimming left V 5 bases short and J 2 bases short, with 15 bases between. In nucleotides, the CDR3 is TGTGCCAGCAGTCCATCCGGGACTGGGAACTATGGCTACACCTTC. Encoded protein: CASSPSGTGNYGYTF. Supplemented by reference TRBV2 and TRBJ1-2, the full variable domain reads EPEVTQTPSHQVTQMGQEVILRCVPISNHLYFYWYRQILGQKVEFLVSFYNNEISEKSEIFDDQFSVERPDGSNFTLKIRSTKLEDSAMYFCASSPSGTGNYGYTFGSGTRLTVV.

The chain recombines TRBV19 with TRBJ1-2, with 9 bases matching TRBD1. J lost 1 base, V lost 9 bases, and 6 bases had no gene match. The CDR3 runs to 14 residues. The germline V gene encodes CDR1 LNHDA and CDR2 SQIVND (reference sequence). CDR3 in amino acids: CASTPGQGNYGYTF. DNA of the CDR3: TGTGCCAGCACGCCGGGACAGGGTAACTATGGCTACACCTTC.

The chain links TRBV28 to TRBJ2-7; possibly TRBD2 for D (6 bases). Germline CDR1 reads MDHEN; CDR2 reads SYDVKM. Deletions cut 5 bases from V and 6 bases from J, with 14 bases between. The CDR3 is 13 residues long. The DNA of the CDR3 is TGTGCCAGCAGTCACACCCTTAGCGGCGAGCAGTACTTC. Protein: CASSHTLSGEQYF.

The chain links TRBV10-3 to TRBJ2-3; the D gene is possibly TRBD2 (5 bases). CDR1 is ENHRY and CDR2 is SYGVKD in the germline V gene. The V and J ends lost 5 bases and 4 bases respectively, with 16 bases between them. The CDR3 is 15 residues long. Written as DNA, the CDR3 is TGTGCCATCAGTAGAGCCGGCGGAGGAGCAGATACGCAGTATTTT. Encoded protein: CAISRAGGGADTQYF.

The V and J genes are TRBV20-1 and TRBJ2-1, with D possibly being TRBD2 (5 bases). V lost 3 bases and J lost 7, with 7 bases in between. This CDR3 is built from 11 residues. Germline V gene lookup returns CDR1 DFQATT and CDR2 SNEGSKA (reference sequence). CDR3 region: CSASTGNEQFF. CDR3 nucleotide sequence: TGCAGTGCTAGTACGGGAAATGAGCAGTTCTTC.

A single count supports this clone. The V call is TRBV10-2, the J call TRBJ1-2, with 9 bases lining up with TRBD1. V was clipped by 5 bases and J by 4 bases; unmatched bases: 8. Germline-derived CDR1 and CDR2 are WSHSY and SAAADI. The length of the CDR3 is 15 residues. The CDR3 bases are TGCGCCAGCAGTTTCGGACAGGGGTCATCCTATGGCTACACCTTC. Translating it yields CASSFGQGSSYGYTF.

The V gene is TRBV11-3, the J gene TRBJ1-5, with D perhaps TRBD1 (5 bases). The CDR3 runs to 19 residues. Germline CDR1 is SGHNT and CDR2 is YENEEA. Deletions cut 5 bases from V and 0 bases from J, with 23 bases between. The CDR3 sequence is CASSASSDSMIYSNQPQHF. The CDR3 region has the DNA TGTGCCAGCAGCGCTAGTTCTGACAGCATGATTTATAGCAATCAGCCCCAGCATTTT.

This clone was seen once. V is TRBV18 and J is TRBJ2-1, with 11 bases aligning to TRBD2. V gave up 3 bases and J gave up 0 bases; unmatched junction bases: 7. This CDR3 has 18 residues. The V gene's germline CDR1 is KGHSH and CDR2 LQKENI. This CDR3 is CASSPRISGGGSYNEQFF. DNA for the CDR3: TGTGCCAGCTCACCGAGAATTAGCGGGGGGGGCTCCTACAATGAGCAGTTCTTC. The full variable domain, its missing parts supplied by reference TRBV18 and TRBJ2-1, is NAGVMQNPRHLVRRRGQEARLRCSPMKGHSHVYWYRQLPEEGLKFMVYLQKENIIDESGMPKERFSAEFPKEGPSILRIQQVVRGDSAAYFCASSPRISGGGSYNEQFFGPGTRLTVL.

The chain couples TRBV4-1 to TRBJ2-7; 11 nucleotides align to TRBD1. After removal of 4 bases from V and 0 bases from J, the junction contained 2 bases not matched to a gene. This CDR3 is 15 amino acids long. Germline lookup yields CDR1 MGHRA and CDR2 YSYEKL. This CDR3 reads CASSLGTGGSYEQYF. As DNA, the CDR3 is TGCGCCAGCAGCCTCGGGACAGGGGGCTCCTACGAGCAGTACTTC.

V is TRBV28 and J is TRBJ2-7; 13 nucleotides match TRBD2. The V segment lost 6 bases and the J segment 2 bases; nucleotides outside the gene matches: 4. From germline, CDR1 is MDHEN and CDR2 SYDVKM. CDR3 length equals 15 residues. CDR3 coding DNA: TGTGCCAGCAGACGGGGACTAGCGGGAACCTACGAGCAGTACTTC. Its translation is CASRRGLAGTYEQYF. The full variable domain, with the rest looked up from reference TRBV28 and TRBJ2-7, is DVKVTQSSRYLVKRTGEKVFLECVQDMDHENMFWYRQDPGLGLRLIYFSYDVKMKEKGDIPEGYSVSREKKERFSLILESASTNQTSMYLCASRRGLAGTYEQYFGPGTRLTVT.

The DNA for the CDR3 is TGCGCCAGCAGCCAAGAAGACTTCTACGAGCAGTACTTC. Translation: CASSQEDFYEQYF. This chain joins TRBV4-1 and TRBJ2-7; D is undetermined. The ends were cut back, 0 bases at V and 3 bases at J, with 6 bases in the middle. CDR3 length: 13 amino acids. CDR1 MGHRA and CDR2 YSYEKL come from the germline V gene.